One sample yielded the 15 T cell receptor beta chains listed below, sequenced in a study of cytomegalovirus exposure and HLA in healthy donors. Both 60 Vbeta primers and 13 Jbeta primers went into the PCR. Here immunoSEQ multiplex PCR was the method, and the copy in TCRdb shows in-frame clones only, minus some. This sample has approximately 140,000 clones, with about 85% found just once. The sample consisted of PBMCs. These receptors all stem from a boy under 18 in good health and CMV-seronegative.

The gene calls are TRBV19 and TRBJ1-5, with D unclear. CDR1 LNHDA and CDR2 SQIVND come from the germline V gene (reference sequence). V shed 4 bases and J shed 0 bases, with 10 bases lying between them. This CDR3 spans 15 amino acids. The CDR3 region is CASSTTQISNQPQHF. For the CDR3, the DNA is TGTGCCAGTAGTACGACACAGATTAGCAATCAGCCCCAGCATTTT. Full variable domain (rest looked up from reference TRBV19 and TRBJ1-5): DGGITQSPKYLFRKEGQNVTLSCEQNLNHDAMYWYRQDPGQGLRLIYYSQIVNDFQKGDIAEGYSVSREKKESFPLTVTSAQKNPTAFYLCASSTTQISNQPQHFGDGTRLSIL.

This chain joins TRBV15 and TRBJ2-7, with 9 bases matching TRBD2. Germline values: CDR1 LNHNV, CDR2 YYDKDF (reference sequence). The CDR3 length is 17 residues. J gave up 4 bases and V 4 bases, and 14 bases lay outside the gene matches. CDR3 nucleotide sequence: TGTGCCACCAGCACCACTCCTCTAGCGGGGAATCTTTACGAGCAGTACTTC. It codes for CATSTTPLAGNLYEQYF.

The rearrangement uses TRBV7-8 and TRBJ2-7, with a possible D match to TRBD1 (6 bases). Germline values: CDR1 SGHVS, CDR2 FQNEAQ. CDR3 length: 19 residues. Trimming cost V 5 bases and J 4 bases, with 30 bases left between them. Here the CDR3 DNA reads TGTGCCAGCAGCCCGGCGATGGGGGCAGAACTCAATCTATTGTACGAGCAGTACTTC. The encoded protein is CASSPAMGAELNLLYEQYF. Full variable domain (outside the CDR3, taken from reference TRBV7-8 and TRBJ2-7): GAGVSQSPRYKVAKRGQDVALRCDPISGHVSLFWYQQALGQGPEFLTYFQNEAQLDKSGLPSDRFFAERPEGSVSTLKIQRTQQEDSAVYLCASSPAMGAELNLLYEQYFGPGTRLTVT.

CDR3 residues: CASSELTGGNQPQHF. CDR3 nucleotide sequence: TGTGCCAGCAGTGAGCTTACAGGGGGCAATCAGCCCCAGCATTTT. This chain connects TRBV6-1 to TRBJ1-5; 7 bases are shared with TRBD1. The germline V gene encodes CDR1 MNHNS and CDR2 SASEGT. Losses at the gene ends were 3 bases for V and 2 bases for J; bases not matched to a gene: 4. This CDR3 is built from 15 residues.

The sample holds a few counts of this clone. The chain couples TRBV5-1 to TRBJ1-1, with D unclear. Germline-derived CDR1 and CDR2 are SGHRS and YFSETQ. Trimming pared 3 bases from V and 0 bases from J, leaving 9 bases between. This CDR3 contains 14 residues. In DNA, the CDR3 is TGCGCCAGCAGCTACGGGGAGGTGAACACTGAAGCTTTCTTT. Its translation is CASSYGEVNTEAFF.

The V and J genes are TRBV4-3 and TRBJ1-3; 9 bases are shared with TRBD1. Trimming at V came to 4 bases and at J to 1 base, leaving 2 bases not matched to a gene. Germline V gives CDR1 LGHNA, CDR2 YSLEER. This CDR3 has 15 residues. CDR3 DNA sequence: TGCGCCAGCAGCCCGGGACAGGGTTCTGGAAACACCATATATTTT. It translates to CASSPGQGSGNTIYF.

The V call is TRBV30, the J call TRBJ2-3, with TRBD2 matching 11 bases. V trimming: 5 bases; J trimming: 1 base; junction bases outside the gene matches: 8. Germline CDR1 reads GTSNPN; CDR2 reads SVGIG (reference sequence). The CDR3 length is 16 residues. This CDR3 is CAWEGGLADRTDTQYF. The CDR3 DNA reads TGTGCCTGGGAGGGGGGACTAGCGGATCGCACAGATACGCAGTATTTT.

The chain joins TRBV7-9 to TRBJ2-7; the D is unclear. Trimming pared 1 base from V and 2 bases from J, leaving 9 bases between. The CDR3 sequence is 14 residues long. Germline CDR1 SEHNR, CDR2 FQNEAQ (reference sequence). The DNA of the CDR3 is TGTGCCAGCAGCTTAGTCGTTCCTCCCTACGAGCAGTACTTC. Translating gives CASSLVVPPYEQYF.

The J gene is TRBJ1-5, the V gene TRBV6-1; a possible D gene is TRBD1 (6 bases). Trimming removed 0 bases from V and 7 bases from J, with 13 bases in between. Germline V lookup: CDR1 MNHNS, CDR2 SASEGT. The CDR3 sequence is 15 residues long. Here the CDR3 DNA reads TGTGCCAGCAGTGAAGCTTCAGGGGCAAAACAGCCCCAGCATTTT. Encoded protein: CASSEASGAKQPQHF.

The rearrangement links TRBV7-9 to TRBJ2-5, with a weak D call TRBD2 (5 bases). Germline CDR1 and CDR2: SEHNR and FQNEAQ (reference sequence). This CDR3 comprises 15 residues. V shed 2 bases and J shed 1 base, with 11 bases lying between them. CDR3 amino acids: CASSLPRTAQETQYF. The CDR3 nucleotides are TGTGCCAGCAGCTTACCCAGGACTGCCCAAGAGACCCAGTACTTC.

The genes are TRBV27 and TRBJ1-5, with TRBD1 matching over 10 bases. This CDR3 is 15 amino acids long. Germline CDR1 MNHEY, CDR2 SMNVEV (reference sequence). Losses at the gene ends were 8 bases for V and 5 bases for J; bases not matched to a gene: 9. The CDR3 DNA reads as TGTGCCAGCTCCCCGCTGGGGACAGGGGATCAGCCCCAGCATTTT. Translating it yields CASSPLGTGDQPQHF.

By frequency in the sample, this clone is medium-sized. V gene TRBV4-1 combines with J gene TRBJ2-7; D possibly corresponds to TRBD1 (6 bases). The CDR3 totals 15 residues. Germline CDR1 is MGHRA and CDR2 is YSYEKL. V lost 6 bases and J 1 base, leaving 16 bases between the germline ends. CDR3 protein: CASSLTGIRSYEQYF. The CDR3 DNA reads TGCGCCAGCAGTCTTACAGGGATCCGATCCTACGAGCAGTACTTC.

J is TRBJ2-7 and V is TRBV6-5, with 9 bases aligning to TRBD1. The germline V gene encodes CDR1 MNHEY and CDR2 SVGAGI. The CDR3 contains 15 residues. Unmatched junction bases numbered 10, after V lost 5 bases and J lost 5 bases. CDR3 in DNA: TGTGCCAGCAGTCCACCGGGACAGGGCATGAACGAGCAGTACTTC. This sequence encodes CASSPPGQGMNEQYF.

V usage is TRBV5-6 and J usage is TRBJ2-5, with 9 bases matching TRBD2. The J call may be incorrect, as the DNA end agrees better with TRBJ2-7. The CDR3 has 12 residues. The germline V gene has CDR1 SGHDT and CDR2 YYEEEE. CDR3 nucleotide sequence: TGTGCCACCACGGGACTAGCAGGCGAGCAGTACTTC. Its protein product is CATTGLAGEQYF.

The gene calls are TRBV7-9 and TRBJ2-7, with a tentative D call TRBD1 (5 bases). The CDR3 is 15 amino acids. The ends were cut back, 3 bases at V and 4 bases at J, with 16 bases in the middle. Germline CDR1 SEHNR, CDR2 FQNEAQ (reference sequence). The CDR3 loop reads CASSFSTGDRYEQYF. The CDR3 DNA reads TGTGCCAGCAGCTTCAGTACAGGCGATCGGTACGAGCAGTACTTC.